This T cell receptor (beta chain) was documented in a study of regulatory T cells in long-lasting Graves disease (dated by TCRdb to the early 2020s). The study in broad terms: To count as having persistent Graves' disease, a patient had to have received antithyroid drug treatment for over 5 years with TSH receptor autoantibodies remaining persistently positive. Peripheral blood TCR sequencing and RNA sequencing compared persistent Graves' disease patients with newly diagnosed Graves' disease patients. Antithyroid drugs had been taken for approximately 10 years on average by persistent Graves' disease patients in the clinical cohort. The study was conducted in China and was registered as a clinical trial. A total of 35 or so samples underwent TCR sequencing: approximately 13 from persistent and 20 from newly diagnosed Graves' disease patients.

This clonotype was observed a few times. The clone's antigen remains unknown. Base qualities are missing; no much larger clone stands one base away. Libraries were built with multiplex PCR. These reads were obtained on an Illumina HiSeq 4000. iRepertoire HTBI primers and Arm-PCR amplification of CDR3 regions were used to construct TCR beta libraries. Gel purification was performed on PCR products prior to sequencing. As for the authors' bioinformatics: Across samples, about 63 TRBV and 12 to 15 TRBJ segments were identified and used for gene usage analysis of CDR3 amino acid clonotypes. COPE and FqMerger were used to merge filtered high-quality paired reads into contigs. BLAST was used to align contigs to IMGT TRBV, TRBD and TRBJ reference genes, with CDR3 defined following IMGT. Clonotypes above 0.1% frequency were classified as highly expanded clones. Shannon entropy was used to measure repertoire diversity, and the Gini coefficient was used to measure V-J evenness. Clonotypes shared by more than one individual were considered public. TCRdb trimmed the raw reads at Q25, called clones with MiXCR and kept productive beta chains. Rows are combined by CDR3 protein, so each entry shows the most common genes and DNA. The V and J calls follow TCRdb's processing rather than the paper's. This sample has around 460,000 distinct CDR3 sequences in its table, and approximately 23% of those were observed once. The biggest ten clones account for roughly 14% of the sample.

Study-wide conclusions, independent of this receptor: More public clonotypes were shared among persistent patients (under 3,000) than among newly diagnosed patients (more than 900). Because the primary lesion, thyroid tissue, could not be accessed, the study looked at peripheral blood alone. Compared with newly diagnosed patients, patients with persistent Graves' disease had lower TCR Shannon entropy and fewer highly expanded clones, which suggests clonal expansion. As a limitation, the authors acknowledged that the small sample size may reduce accuracy. Sequencing and analysis were restricted to the TCR beta chain.

According to the study, the label for this sample's time point signals: persistent/refractory GD, antithyroid drugs over 5 years with positive TRAb. RNA was extracted from PBMCs in TRIzol for both TCR sequencing and RNA sequencing. The diagnosis of Graves' disease followed American Thyroid Association guidelines. Recruitment of patients was carried out at an endocrinology department in Xi'an, China. From each patient, around 8.3 milliliters of peripheral blood was collected into an EDTA anticoagulant tube. PBMCs were isolated by Ficoll Paque Plus density gradient separation without further T cell sorting. An Agilent 2100 Bioanalyzer and agarose gel were used to assess RNA quality, and a NanoDrop 2000 was used to measure RNA concentration. This receptor was obtained from a female donor with Graves disease. Sequencing used peripheral blood mononuclear cells (PBMCs), obtained when the disease was refractory, from a patient treated with antithyroid drugs.

The nucleotide sequence reads as follows: TGCGCCAGCAGCTCCCGGGACAGGGGCTTGAGTCGTGGCTACACCTTC. Its protein is CASSSRDRGLSRGYTF. The chain couples TRBV5-1 to TRBJ1-2; 10 bases in the middle match TRBD1. Trimmed from V: 3 bases; trimmed from J: 7 bases; junction bases lacking a gene match: 12. Sequences SGHRS (CDR1) and YFSETQ (CDR2) are obtained from the germline V gene. The CDR3 holds 16 amino acids from the cysteine to the phenylalanine. The read is trimmed to its CDR3 DNA, 48 bases read in frame from base 1.